This record covers a single T cell receptor (beta chain). Its antigen is not identified. This specimen comes from a study of shared clonotypes between healthy human individuals. Study-wide findings and caveats: Investigators collected only blood, and repertoires in tissues likely differ. Non-shared clonotypes showed lower generation probabilities than clonotypes common to all four donors.

CD45RO-negative, CCR7-selected cells formed the naive CD8 fraction, which excluded terminally differentiated effector memory CD45RA+ cells. Germline CDR1 and CDR2: SGHVS and FNYEAQ. The CDR3 is 16 residues long. The V end lost 2 bases, the J end lost 0 bases, and 12 bases lay between the germline ends. Template for every sorted-subset replicate PCR totaled approximately 200 ng DNA, tens of thousands of T cell genomes. Data came from immunoSEQ multiplex PCR; TCRdb stores just in-frame clones and leaves some out. The data contain about 2 million clones, less than 95% of them singletons. Sequenced material: naive CD8+ T cells sorted from blood. This rearrangement joins TRBV7-6 to TRBJ2-3, with D possibly TRBD1 on 5 matching bases. This clonotype was obtained from a man between 18 and 29 years old in good health. The CDR3 loop is CASSLNQGSSTDTQYF. The DNA of the CDR3 is TGTGCCAGCAGCTTAAATCAGGGCAGCAGCACAGATACGCAGTATTTT.